This T cell receptor (beta chain) is drawn from a study of vaccination and CD4 T cells after COVID-19. Sequence data for DNA of cultured CD4+ T cells were generated by the Oncomine TCR Beta short-read assay. TCRdb ran MiXCR on the PCR reads and lists one entry per CDR3 protein. This repertoire shows some 8,600 distinct CDR3 sequences, over 70% found once; its top ten account for less than 35%. Notes on this clonotype: Its antigen is currently unknown.

Treatment here: roughly ten-day PBMC culture with coronavirus spike peptide pools or control peptides (ViraFEST assay). V shed 2 bases and J shed 4 bases, with 17 bases lying between them. The CDR3 runs to 16 residues. The germline gives CDR1 MNHEY, CDR2 SVGEGT. The chain links TRBV6-2 or TRBV6-3 to TRBJ2-5; the D gene is possibly TRBD2 (7 bases). The origin of this receptor is a human donor who had recovered from COVID-19. Specimen: CD4+ T cells from blood, cultured in vitro. The CDR3 nucleotides read TGTGCCAGCAGTTACAGGGGGGGAAGAAAGGTAGAGACCCAGTACTTC. Protein: CASSYRGGRKVETQYF.